The 22 T cell receptor beta chains given below trace back to one sample, sequenced in a study of control samples from healthy donors and cancer patients. Sequencing was performed with immunoSEQ multiplex PCR; in TCRdb, only in-frame clones are kept and a portion is missing. Of some 130,000 clones listed, just under 95% are singletons. The sample taken for sequencing was blood. These receptor sequences come from a man aged 25-40 years in good health.

V usage is TRBV19 and J usage is TRBJ1-1; TRBD1 matches 8 bases. V lost 3 bases and J lost 1; bases outside the gene matches: 7. Germline V gives CDR1 LNHDA, CDR2 SQIVND (reference sequence). This CDR3 has 16 residues. The CDR3 nucleotides are TGTGCCAGTAGTATTGGTTGGACAGGGCGGAACACTGAAGCTTTCTTT. Its translation is CASSIGWTGRNTEAFF.

Concerning this clone: Compared with germline, one end of the junction differs, possibly owing to a read error. V usage is TRBV28 and J usage is TRBJ1-1; D possibly corresponds to TRBD1 (6 bases). Germline V gives CDR1 MDHEN, CDR2 SYDVKM. The CDR3 is 15 amino acids. CDR3 residues: CAGRVPGARGTEAFF. CDR3 sequence (DNA): TGTGCCGGCAGGGTCCCAGGGGCCCGGGGCACTGAAGCTTTCTTT.

Comments on this clone: Other DNA sequences of this sample code for an identical CDR3. The chain combines TRBV5-1 with TRBJ1-6; D perhaps matches TRBD1 (5 bases). The germline V and J ends were trimmed by 2 bases and 9 bases, with 18 bases remaining between them. The CDR3 sequence is 16 residues long. CDR1 is SGHRS, CDR2 YFSETQ, per germline. The CDR3: CASSFQGNGGASPLHF. The CDR3 DNA is TGCGCCAGCAGCTTTCAGGGAAACGGGGGTGCTTCACCCCTCCACTTT.

The V gene is TRBV5-6, the J gene TRBJ2-3; D may be TRBD1 or TRBD2 (5 bases each). The CDR3 covers 15 residues. V dropped 0 bases and J dropped 1 base, with 9 bases sitting between them. Germline CDR1 SGHDT, CDR2 YYEEEE. The CDR3 DNA is TGTGCCAGCAGCTTGGGAGGGGTCGGCACAGATACGCAGTATTTT. This encodes CASSLGGVGTDTQYF.

J is TRBJ2-2 and V is TRBV24-1; the match to TRBD2 covers 8 bases. J was trimmed by 5 bases and V by 6 bases; bases with no gene match: 10. In germline, CDR1 is KGHDR, CDR2 SFDVKD. There are 16 residues in the CDR3. The CDR3: CATSPLRGGETGELFF. CDR3 coding DNA: TGTGCCACCAGTCCTCTCCGGGGGGGCGAAACCGGGGAGCTGTTTTTT.

The chain joins TRBV11-2 to TRBJ2-2, with D tentatively TRBD1 or TRBD2 (5 bases each). Germline V gene lookup returns CDR1 SGHAT and CDR2 FQNNGV. V was shortened by 1 base and J by 7 bases, with 7 bases between the two germline ends. The CDR3 is 13 residues long. The CDR3 DNA sequence: TGTGCCAGCAGCTTAGGGGACGTCGGGGAGCTGTTTTTT. Protein sequence: CASSLGDVGELFF.

This chain connects TRBV9 to TRBJ1-5; D remains ambiguous. Trimming cost V 0 bases and J 0 bases, with 7 bases left between them. Germline CDR1 and CDR2: SGDLS and YYNGEE. The CDR3 loop spans 15 amino acids. CDR3 bases: TGTGCCAGCAGCGTAGGAGGTAATAGCAATCAGCCCCAGCATTTT. Translation gives CASSVGGNSNQPQHF.

This chain links TRBV7-2 with TRBJ1-4; 8 bases agree with TRBD1. With V trimmed by 8 bases and J by 10 bases, 12 bases remained unmatched. Germline values: CDR1 SGHTA, CDR2 FQGNSA. There are 14 residues in the CDR3. The CDR3 is CASGPITGGRKLFF. The DNA of the CDR3 is TGTGCCAGCGGCCCTATTACAGGGGGTAGAAAACTGTTTTTT.

The chain is built from TRBV19 and TRBJ2-3, with a possible D match to TRBD2 (6 bases). This CDR3 spans 15 amino acids. CDR1 and CDR2 (germline): LNHDA, SQIVND (reference sequence). V gave up 5 bases and J gave up 1 base, with 13 bases separating them. CDR3 sequence (DNA): TGTGCCAGTAGTGATCGGCGGGGTGGCACAGATACGCAGTATTTT. It specifies CASSDRRGGTDTQYF.

This chain joins TRBV4-2 and TRBJ1-6, with D perhaps TRBD1 (6 bases). The CDR3 totals 14 residues. Trimming took 1 base from V and 9 from J, leaving 10 bases between them. Germline loops: CDR1 LGHNA, CDR2 YNFKEQ. The CDR3 is CASSQGGRGSPLHF. In nucleotides, the CDR3 is TGTGCCAGCAGCCAAGGGGGGCGCGGTTCACCCCTCCACTTT.

This clone was seen once. The V gene is TRBV12-5, the J gene TRBJ2-3; maybe TRBD1 (6 bases). The germline CDR1 and CDR2 sequences are LGHNT and FRNRAP. The CDR3 consists of 14 residues. The V gene lost 1 base and the J gene lost 4 bases, with 9 bases spanning the gap. The DNA for the CDR3 is TGTGCTAGTGGTTTGGGGCAGGGGCCAGATACGCAGTATTTT. Its translation: CASGLGQGPDTQYF.

This clone was seen once. The J gene is TRBJ2-7, the V gene TRBV4-3; D is perhaps TRBD1 or TRBD2 (7 bases each). Germline V gene data show CDR1 as LGHNA and CDR2 as YSLEER. V shed 0 bases and J shed 6 bases, with 21 bases lying between them. The CDR3 runs 17 residues. CDR3 region: CASSQDEGGGPRGEQYF. CDR3 DNA sequence: TGCGCCAGCAGCCAAGATGAGGGAGGGGGCCCACGGGGCGAGCAGTACTTC.

This chain uses TRBV19 with TRBJ2-5; D may be TRBD2 (7 bases). V lost 5 bases to trimming and J lost 2 bases, with 18 bases between them. The CDR3 has 16 residues. Germline V gives CDR1 LNHDA, CDR2 SQIVND (reference sequence). CDR3 coding DNA: TGTGCCAGTAGTCTCTCGGGGGCGGGGGTGCAAGAGACCCAGTACTTC. It translates to CASSLSGAGVQETQYF.

The chain has TRBV27 and TRBJ1-5, with 10 bases fitting TRBD1. V was clipped by 4 bases and J by 2 bases; unmatched bases: 2. The CDR3 spans 15 residues. CDR1 and CDR2 (germline): MNHEY, SMNVEV (reference sequence). CDR3 DNA: TGTGCCAGCAGTTCCGGGACAGGGGGCAATCAGCCCCAGCATTTT. Translating gives CASSSGTGGNQPQHF.

This chain connects TRBV7-2 to TRBJ1-3; D call uncertain. Germline-derived CDR1 and CDR2 are SGHTA and FQGNSA. The CDR3 has 15 amino acids. Trimming pared 0 bases from V and 4 bases from J, leaving 10 bases between. CDR3 nucleotides: TGTGCCAGCAGCTTAGCGGGAATAGGAGGAAACACCATATATTTT. Its translation is CASSLAGIGGNTIYF.

The count of this clone is one. The chain has TRBV28 and TRBJ2-7; D might be TRBD2 (6 bases). The CDR3 runs 14 residues. V was trimmed by 7 bases and J by 2 bases, leaving 15 bases between them. From germline, CDR1 is MDHEN and CDR2 SYDVKM. Written as DNA, the CDR3 is TGTGCCAGCACCCTCCCGGGACTCACCTACGAGCAGTACTTC. Its protein product is CASTLPGLTYEQYF.

The chain couples TRBV4-3 to TRBJ1-2, with 7 bases fitting TRBD1. Germline assignment: CDR1 LGHNA and CDR2 YSLEER. The CDR3 is 14 amino acids. V gave up 4 bases and J gave up 3 bases; unmatched junction bases: 5. The CDR3, as DNA: TGCGCCAGCAGCCCGACAGGGAGGGACTATGGCTACACCTTC. This encodes CASSPTGRDYGYTF.

This chain connects TRBV6-2 or TRBV6-3 to TRBJ1-4; the D gene is possibly TRBD1 (5 bases). V gave up 6 bases and J gave up 7 bases, with 18 bases separating them. Looked up from germline, CDR1 is MNHEY and CDR2 is SVGEGT. The CDR3 is 15 residues long. The CDR3 DNA is TGTGCCAGCAGCTTTTACAGGAGTTGGAGTGAAAAACTGTTTTTT. Its translation is CASSFYRSWSEKLFF.

The V call is TRBV2, the J call TRBJ1-5; TRBD1 might be the D (5 bases). Germline V gene data show CDR1 as SNHLY and CDR2 as FYNNEI. V lost 8 bases and J lost 0, with 8 bases in between. This CDR3 spans 13 amino acids. The CDR3 DNA sequence: TGTGCCAGCGGCAGGGATAGCAATCAGCCCCAGCATTTT. Translated: CASGRDSNQPQHF.

The chain recombines TRBV30 with TRBJ2-4; no firm D call. The CDR3 totals 14 residues. Trimming stripped 3 bases from V and 2 bases from J, with 11 bases between. Germline assignment: CDR1 GTSNPN and CDR2 SVGIG (reference sequence). This CDR3 is CAWRSKSTKNIQYF. In DNA form, the CDR3 reads TGTGCCTGGAGGTCGAAGTCGACCAAAAACATTCAGTACTTC.

The chain carries TRBV6-5 and TRBJ1-3, with no clear D. Germline V gene lookup returns CDR1 MNHEY and CDR2 SVGAGI. This CDR3 is 14 amino acids long. V shed 5 bases and J shed 0 bases, with 8 bases lying between them. In nucleotides, the CDR3 is TGTGCCAGCAGTCTGGGTAACTCTGGAAACACCATATATTTT. Protein: CASSLGNSGNTIYF.

This clone has a single count. The gene calls are TRBV2 and TRBJ2-5, with D possibly TRBD1 on 5 matching bases. The CDR3 runs to 15 residues. Between the trimmed V and J ends, which lost 5 bases and 1 base, there was a span of 14 bases. The germline CDR1 and CDR2 sequences are SNHLY and FYNNEI. DNA for the CDR3: TGTGCCAGCAGTCCTGGGGCAGTCATCCAAGAGACCCAGTACTTC. Translating gives CASSPGAVIQETQYF. Combining the CDR3 with reference TRBV2 and TRBJ2-5 gives the whole variable domain EPEVTQTPSHQVTQMGQEVILRCVPISNHLYFYWYRQILGQKVEFLVSFYNNEISEKSEIFDDQFSVERPDGSNFTLKIRSTKLEDSAMYFCASSPGAVIQETQYFGPGTRLLVL.